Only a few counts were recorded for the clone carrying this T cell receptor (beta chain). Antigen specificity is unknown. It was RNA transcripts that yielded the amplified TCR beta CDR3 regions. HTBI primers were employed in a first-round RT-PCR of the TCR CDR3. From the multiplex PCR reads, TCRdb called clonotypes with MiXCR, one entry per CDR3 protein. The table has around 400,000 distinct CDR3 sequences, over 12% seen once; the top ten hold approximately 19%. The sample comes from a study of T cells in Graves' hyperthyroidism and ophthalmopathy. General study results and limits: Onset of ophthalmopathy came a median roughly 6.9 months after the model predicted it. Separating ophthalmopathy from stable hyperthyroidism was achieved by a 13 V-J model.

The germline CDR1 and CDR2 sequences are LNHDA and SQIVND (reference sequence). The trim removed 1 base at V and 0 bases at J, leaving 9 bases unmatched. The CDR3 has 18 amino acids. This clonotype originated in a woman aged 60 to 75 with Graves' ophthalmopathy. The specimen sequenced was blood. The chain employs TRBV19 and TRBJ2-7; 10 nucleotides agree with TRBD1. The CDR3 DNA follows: TGTGCCAGTAGTATAGCCCTCGGGACAGGGGCTTTCTCCTACGAGCAGTACTTC. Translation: CASSIALGTGAFSYEQYF.